This T cell receptor (beta chain) is drawn from a study of PD-L1 blockade in urothelial cancer. Study information: Bladder-origin urothelial cancer in males described about 90% of the 29 patients.

The assay was immunoSEQ multiplex PCR, and TCRdb's table has in-frame clones only and misses some. The sample has 83,000 or so clones, approximately 87% seen once; the top ten hold under 9.5%. Time point indicated: peripheral blood 6 weeks after treatment start. This sequence originates from a man in his 70s with urothelial cancer. The source was PBMCs, collected around atezolizumab (anti-PD-L1) treatment.

The CDR3 DNA sequence: TGTGCCTGGAGCCTCCGGGCGGGGGACACTGAAGCTTTCTTT. Translation gives CAWSLRAGDTEAFF. This chain links TRBV30 with TRBJ1-1; a possible D gene is TRBD1 (5 bases). The germline CDR1 and CDR2 sequences are GTSNPN and SVGIG (reference sequence). This CDR3 region has 14 residues. V lost 3 bases and J lost 3, with 14 bases in between.